This T cell receptor beta chain was profiled in a study of spatial heterogeneity in lung cancer. MiXCR, applied by TCRdb to the 5' RACE reads, yields one record per CDR3 protein. The table includes 13,000 or so distinct CDR3 sequences, roughly 5.5% detected once. The germline V gene encodes CDR1 DFQATT and CDR2 SNEGSKA (reference sequence). This CDR3 is 16 amino acids long. The V and J ends lost 0 bases and 4 bases, in that order; junction bases with no gene match: 11. Noted time point: sample taken at primary tumor resection. Untreated early-stage non-small cell lung cancer patients, 55 to 85 in total, were the donors. The sequenced material consisted of unsorted whole RNA from tumor, nontumor lung or frozen PBMC. General observations from the study: Coverage of tumor T cells was estimated at roughly 7% for alpha chains and approximately 12% for beta chains. Mutation counts in tumors were tracked by counts of expanded intratumoral alpha and beta TCRs.

This clonotype was seen many times. Its antigen is as yet unknown. Since the library was made to target alpha chains, this beta chain is a stray read and its abundance is not meaningful. This specimen consisted of lung tumor tissue, obtained at surgery. The sequence was obtained from a male donor with early-stage non-small cell lung cancer. V is TRBV20-1 and J is TRBJ2-7, with 8 positions matching TRBD2. This CDR3 reads CSARDPSGGSLYEQYF. The CDR3 DNA sequence: TGCAGTGCTAGAGATCCGAGCGGGGGAAGCTTGTACGAGCAGTACTTC.